Presented here are 8 T cell receptor beta chains from one specimen sequenced in a study of cytomegalovirus exposure and HLA in healthy donors (dated by TCRdb to about 2017). The library was obtained by the immunoSEQ multiplex PCR assay. For the multiplex PCR, a mixture combining 60 forward primers for TCR Vbeta segments and 13 reverse primers for TCR Jbeta segments was used. TCRdb obtained this table from immuneACCESS and retained in-frame rearrangements with V and J assigned. These tables miss some clones; where compared with another copy, unresolved V genes account for less than half of the shortfall, and the remainder is unexplained. For this sample the table gives some 120,000 clones, of which approximately 80% were detected only once. Of the sample, roughly 5.8% is held by the ten largest clones. The sample comprised PBMCs. The source of these receptors is a young man in good health and CMV-seropositive.

The gene calls are TRBV4-1 and TRBJ2-1; 7 positions agree with TRBD2. V gave up 5 bases and J gave up 4 bases; unmatched junction bases: 5. Germline V gene data show CDR1 as MGHRA and CDR2 as YSYEKL. The CDR3 is made up of 14 amino acids. Here the CDR3 reads CASSVRTSYNEQFF. CDR3 in DNA: TGCGCCAGCAGCGTGCGGACTAGTTACAATGAGCAGTTCTTC.

The chain uses TRBV4-1 and TRBJ2-2; TRBD2 matches at 9 bases. This CDR3 has 16 residues. Germline CDR1 is MGHRA and CDR2 is YSYEKL. J gave up 5 bases and V 4 bases, and 8 bases lay outside the gene matches. The CDR3 DNA is TGCGCCAGCAGCCTGGGTGCGGGAGGGTTGACCGGGGAGCTGTTTTTT. Translating it yields CASSLGAGGLTGELFF.

In this sample, this clone turned up once. This chain joins TRBV19 and TRBJ2-1; TRBD2 matches 8 bases. The CDR3 runs to 16 residues. V shed 3 bases and J 7 bases; nucleotides not matched to a gene: 11. In germline, CDR1 is LNHDA, CDR2 SQIVND (reference sequence). Here the CDR3 reads CASSISTSAGRNEQFF. The CDR3 DNA follows: TGTGCCAGTAGTATTTCGACTAGCGCGGGACGTAATGAGCAGTTCTTC.

CDR3: CASSQSGANYYEQYF. CDR3 sequence (DNA): TGTGCCAGCAGCCAATCAGGGGCGAACTACTACGAGCAGTACTTC. The rearrangement joins TRBV14 to TRBJ2-7, with TRBD1 as a possible D gene (6 bases). CDR1 and CDR2 (germline): SGHDN, FVKESK. This CDR3 region has 15 residues. V lost 2 bases, J lost 3 bases, and 14 bases lay in between.

The chain couples TRBV5-6 to TRBJ1-5, with 10 bases aligning to TRBD1. With 3 bases clipped from V and 7 bases from J, the junction kept 4 bases outside the gene matches. Germline V lookup: CDR1 SGHDT, CDR2 YYEEEE. The CDR3 length is 14 residues. CDR3 sequence: CASSWGTGVQPQHF. The CDR3 DNA reads TGTGCCAGCAGCTGGGGGACAGGGGTCCAGCCCCAGCATTTT.

V usage is TRBV27 and J usage is TRBJ2-1; 8 positions agree with TRBD2. The CDR3 loop spans 18 amino acids. Germline V gene sequence: CDR1 MNHEY, CDR2 SMNVEV (reference sequence). The ends lost 6 bases at V and 3 bases at J; junction bases unmatched: 16. CDR3 DNA sequence: TGTGCCAGCAGCCAAATTGTAGGAGCGGGAGAATTCTACAATGAGCAGTTCTTC. Protein: CASSQIVGAGEFYNEQFF.

This clone was seen just once. The J gene is TRBJ2-5, the V gene TRBV6-1; D possibly corresponds to TRBD2 (6 bases). The last part of the DNA fits TRBJ2-7 better; the J call may be wrong. The V gene's germline CDR1 is MNHNS and CDR2 SASEGT. CDR3 length equals 15 residues. This chain's CDR3 is CASSEAGLGVYEQYF. The CDR3 bases are TGTGCCAGCAGTGAGGCGGGATTAGGAGTTTACGAGCAGTACTTC.

J is TRBJ1-4 and V is TRBV6-1, with TRBD1 identical over 7 bases. The CDR3 is 14 residues long. J was trimmed by 5 bases and V by 7 bases; bases with no gene match: 7. Germline CDR1 MNHNS, CDR2 SASEGT. CDR3 DNA: TGTGCCAGCACCGCGGGACAGATAAATGAAAAACTGTTTTTT. It specifies CASTAGQINEKLFF.